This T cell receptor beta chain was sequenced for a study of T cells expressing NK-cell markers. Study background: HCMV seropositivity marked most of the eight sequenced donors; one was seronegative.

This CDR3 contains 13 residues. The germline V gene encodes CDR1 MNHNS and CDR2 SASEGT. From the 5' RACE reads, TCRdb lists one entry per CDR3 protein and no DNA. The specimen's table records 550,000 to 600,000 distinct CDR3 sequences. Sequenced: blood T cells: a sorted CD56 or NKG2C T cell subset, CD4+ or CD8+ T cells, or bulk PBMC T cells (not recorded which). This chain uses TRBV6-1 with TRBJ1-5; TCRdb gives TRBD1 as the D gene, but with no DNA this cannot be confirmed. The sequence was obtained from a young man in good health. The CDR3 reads CASPGQPNQPQHF.